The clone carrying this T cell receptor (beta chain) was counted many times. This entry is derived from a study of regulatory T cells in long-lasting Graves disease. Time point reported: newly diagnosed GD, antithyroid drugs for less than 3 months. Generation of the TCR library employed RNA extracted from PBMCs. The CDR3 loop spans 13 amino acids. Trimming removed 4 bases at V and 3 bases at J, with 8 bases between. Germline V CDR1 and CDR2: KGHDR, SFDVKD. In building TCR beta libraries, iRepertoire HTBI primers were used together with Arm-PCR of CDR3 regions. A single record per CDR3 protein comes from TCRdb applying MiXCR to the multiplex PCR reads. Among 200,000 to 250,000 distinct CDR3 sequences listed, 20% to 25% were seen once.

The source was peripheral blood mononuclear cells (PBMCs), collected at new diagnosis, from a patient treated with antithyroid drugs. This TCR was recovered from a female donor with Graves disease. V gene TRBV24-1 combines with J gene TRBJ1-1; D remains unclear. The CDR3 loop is CATSDPRYTEAFF. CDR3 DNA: TGTGCCACCAGTGACCCCCGTTACACTGAAGCTTTCTTT.